The 27 T cell receptor beta chains listed next were all sequenced from one sample in a study of T-cell memory formation after mild COVID-19. One entry per CDR3 protein results from TCRdb running MiXCR on the 5' RACE reads. The sample lists hundreds of thousands of distinct CDR3 sequences; less than 25% were seen once. The sequenced sample was PBMCs or a T cell subset sorted from them (not recorded which). These receptors came from an adult woman who had mild COVID-19 (a few samples of this study predate the infection). Cell type and time point are not known.

The chain is built from TRBV30 and TRBJ2-5; tentatively, D is TRBD1 or TRBD2 (5 bases each). CDR3 length: 11 residues. Germline CDR1 is GTSNPN and CDR2 is SVGIG (reference sequence). The V gene lost 0 bases and the J gene lost 14 bases, with 13 bases spanning the gap. Here the CDR3 reads CAWSVGRGPYF. CDR3 DNA sequence: TGTGCCTGGAGTGTGGGGCGAGGGCCCTACTTC. The full variable domain, in which reference TRBV30 and TRBJ2-5 provide the parts outside the CDR3, is SQTIHQWPATLVQPVGSPLSLECTVEGTSNPNLYWYRQAAGRGLQLLFYSVGIGQISSEVPQNLSASRPQDRQFILSSKKLLLSDSGFYLCAWSVGRGPYFGPGTRLLVL.

In its sample, this clonotype was seen a few times. The chain combines TRBV4-1 with TRBJ2-7, with 7 nucleotides matching TRBD2. V lost 4 bases and J lost 3; bases outside the gene matches: 9. Germline CDR1 MGHRA, CDR2 YSYEKL. The CDR3 runs to 15 residues. This chain's CDR3 is CASSRRAGMGYEQYF. CDR3 nucleotide sequence: TGCGCCAGCAGCCGTAGAGCGGGAATGGGCTACGAGCAGTACTTC.

In its sample, this clonotype was seen a few times. The V gene is TRBV6-5, the J gene TRBJ2-7; D may be TRBD1 or TRBD2 (5 bases each). V was pared by 5 bases and J by 6 bases, with 20 bases between. The CDR3 contains 15 residues. Germline V gene lookup returns CDR1 MNHEY and CDR2 SVGAGI. The CDR3 coding sequence is TGTGCCAGCAGTGACGTCGGGACCCCATCCGCCGAGCAGTACTTC. Amino acids: CASSDVGTPSAEQYF.

This clonotype appeared a few times. The genes are TRBV5-1 and TRBJ2-7; perhaps TRBD1 as D (6 bases). The V end lost 3 bases, the J end lost 6 bases, and 16 bases lay between the germline ends. CDR1 SGHRS and CDR2 YFSETQ come from the germline V gene. The CDR3 length is 14 residues. CDR3 protein: CASSSGETGSEQYF. In nucleotides, the CDR3 is TGCGCCAGCAGCTCGGGCGAAACAGGGAGCGAGCAGTACTTC.

V and J are TRBV9 and TRBJ2-5; D not resolved. This CDR3 contains 13 residues. Germline V gene lookup returns CDR1 SGDLS and CDR2 YYNGEE. The ends were cut back, 4 bases at V and 4 bases at J, with 11 bases in the middle. The CDR3 is CASSYGQAETQYF. In DNA, the CDR3 is TGTGCCAGCAGCTACGGGCAGGCAGAGACCCAGTACTTC.

This clonotype was recorded only once. V usage is TRBV6-1 and J usage is TRBJ2-7, with D perhaps matching TRBD1 (5 bases). With 7 bases removed from V and 2 bases from J, the gap between germline ends came to 9 bases. The CDR3 runs to 12 residues. The germline V gene encodes CDR1 MNHNS and CDR2 SASEGT. CDR3 loop: CASMGQAYEQYF. The CDR3 coding sequence is TGTGCCAGCATGGGGCAGGCCTACGAGCAGTACTTC.

The chain couples TRBV11-2 to TRBJ2-1; D ambiguous. This CDR3 spans 15 amino acids. V was cut by 5 bases and J by 1 base, with 12 bases left in between. The V gene's germline CDR1 is SGHAT and CDR2 FQNNGV. Here the CDR3 DNA reads TGTGCCAGCAGCCCCGGACGGCAGTCCTACAATGAGCAGTTCTTC. Its protein product is CASSPGRQSYNEQFF.

This clonotype was counted a few times. J is TRBJ2-7 and V is TRBV5-1; D unclear. The ends were cut back, 1 base at V and 7 bases at J, with 12 bases in the middle. The CDR3 is 13 amino acids. Germline CDR1 reads SGHRS; CDR2 reads YFSETQ. The CDR3 DNA sequence: TGCGCCAGCAGCTTGTCCCTGGGCTTGGAGCAGTACTTC. Encoded protein: CASSLSLGLEQYF. Drawing the rest from reference TRBV5-1 and TRBJ2-7, the complete variable domain is KAGVTQTPRYLIKTRGQQVTLSCSPISGHRSVSWYQQTPGQGLQFLFEYFSETQRNKGNFPGRFSGRQFSNSRSEMNVSTLELGDSALYLCASSLSLGLEQYFGPGTRLTVT.

The chain links TRBV11-1 to TRBJ2-2; 9 nucleotides match TRBD1. Trimming cost V 5 bases and J 2 bases; bases outside gene matches: 3. CDR1 is SGHAT and CDR2 is FQDESV in the germline V gene (reference sequence). This CDR3 contains 15 residues. The CDR3 loop reads CASSRGQGNTGELFF. CDR3 nucleotides: TGTGCCAGCAGCCGGGGACAGGGCAACACCGGGGAGCTGTTTTTT.

This clonotype has a count of ten or more. The chain is built from TRBV7-2 and TRBJ2-2, with unresolved D. Germline assignment: CDR1 SGHTA and CDR2 FQGNSA. Trimming took 0 bases from V and 7 from J, leaving 12 bases between them. The CDR3 is 15 amino acids. CDR3 residues: CASSLAGKRNGELFF. DNA for the CDR3: TGTGCCAGCAGCTTAGCGGGAAAAAGGAACGGGGAGCTGTTTTTT.

This clonotype was seen at least ten times. This rearrangement joins TRBV5-1 to TRBJ2-2; D perhaps matches TRBD1 (6 bases). The ends were cut back, 4 bases at V and 1 base at J, with 8 bases in the middle. Germline CDR1 is SGHRS and CDR2 is YFSETQ. CDR3 length: 14 residues. CDR3 in amino acids: CASSVQGNTGELFF. The CDR3 DNA follows: TGCGCCAGCAGCGTACAGGGGAACACCGGGGAGCTGTTTTTT.

The gene calls are TRBV2 and TRBJ2-6; a possible D gene is TRBD1 (5 bases). The V and J ends lost 9 bases and 2 bases respectively, with 11 bases between them. This CDR3 contains 14 residues. Germline assignment: CDR1 SNHLY and CDR2 FYNNEI. CDR3 DNA sequence: TGTGCCAGTAGATCAGGGCCTGGGGCCAACGTCCTGACTTTC. It specifies CASRSGPGANVLTF.

This clonotype appeared a few times. The chain joins TRBV12-3 or TRBV12-4 to TRBJ2-3, with D maybe TRBD2 (6 bases). The CDR3 has 12 residues. Trimming pared 6 bases from V and 6 bases from J, leaving 10 bases between. CDR3 residues: CASSHGGDTQYF. The CDR3, as DNA: TGTGCCAGCAGCCATGGGGGGGATACGCAGTATTTT.

There are a few counts of this clonotype. The gene calls are TRBV15 and TRBJ1-2; D gene unclear. This CDR3 contains 14 residues. CDR1 is LNHNV and CDR2 is YYDKDF in the germline V gene (reference sequence). V lost 0 bases and J 8 bases, leaving 13 bases between the germline ends. CDR3 sequence: CATSRDRQEGGYTF. The CDR3 nucleotides read TGTGCCACCAGCAGAGATCGGCAGGAAGGCGGCTACACCTTC.

The chain is built from TRBV4-2 and TRBJ2-2; 8 bases are a match to TRBD2. Trimming cost V 5 bases and J 0 bases; bases outside gene matches: 5. This CDR3 region has 16 residues. Germline values: CDR1 LGHNA, CDR2 YNFKEQ. In nucleotides, the CDR3 is TGTGCCAGCAGCTTCAGACTAGCGTCGAACACCGGGGAGCTGTTTTTT. Amino acids: CASSFRLASNTGELFF.

This clonotype turned up a few times. V and J are TRBV5-6 and TRBJ2-2, with D possibly being TRBD1 (6 bases). CDR1 and CDR2 (germline): SGHDT, YYEEEE. There are 15 residues in the CDR3. With 4 bases removed from V and 7 bases from J, the gap between germline ends came to 17 bases. This CDR3 reads CASSVGGNVVGELFF. The CDR3, as DNA: TGTGCCAGCAGCGTTGGGGGCAATGTCGTCGGGGAGCTGTTTTTT.

The chain combines TRBV20-1 with TRBJ2-3, with 12 nucleotides matching TRBD2. This CDR3 has 14 amino acids. Germline values: CDR1 DFQATT, CDR2 SNEGSKA (reference sequence). V lost 6 bases to trimming and J lost 5 bases; unmatched junction nucleotides: 6. CDR3 amino acids: CSAASGGAQDTQYF. The CDR3 region has the DNA TGCAGTGCCGCTAGCGGGGGGGCCCAAGATACGCAGTATTTT.

In its sample, this clonotype was seen a few times. The chain couples TRBV7-9 to TRBJ2-5; TRBD1 matches at 7 bases. V lost 3 bases and J lost 3; bases outside the gene matches: 7. CDR1 is SEHNR, CDR2 FQNEAQ, per germline (reference sequence). The CDR3 contains 15 residues. The CDR3 is CASSFQGTAEETQYF. The DNA of the CDR3 is TGTGCCAGCAGCTTTCAGGGGACAGCAGAAGAGACCCAGTACTTC. The variable domain in full, with the rest retrieved from reference TRBV7-9 and TRBJ2-5, is DTGVSQNPRHKITKRGQNVTFRCDPISEHNRLYWYRQTLGQGPEFLTYFQNEAQLEKSRLLSDRFSAERPKGSFSTLEIQRTEQGDSAMYLCASSFQGTAEETQYFGPGTRLLVL.

The rearrangement links TRBV12-3 or TRBV12-4 to TRBJ2-2; a possible D gene is TRBD2 (6 bases). The length of the CDR3 is 16 residues. V was pared by 10 bases and J by 0 bases, with 18 bases between. CDR3: CATRVLSGANTGELFF. The CDR3 bases are TGTGCCACTCGTGTCCTTAGCGGAGCGAACACCGGGGAGCTGTTTTTT.

The rearrangement uses TRBV6-5 and TRBJ2-1, with D tentatively TRBD2 (6 bases). The V and J ends lost 2 bases and 7 bases respectively, with 9 bases between them. CDR1 MNHEY and CDR2 SVGAGI come from the germline V gene. The CDR3 spans 13 residues. CDR3 DNA sequence: TGTGCCAGCAGTTACCGGGACTGGAATGAGCAGTTCTTC. It encodes CASSYRDWNEQFF.

The rearrangement uses TRBV7-2 and TRBJ1-1; possibly TRBD1 for D (6 bases). The CDR3 loop spans 12 amino acids. V was shortened by 4 bases and J by 6 bases, with 9 bases between the two germline ends. Looked up from germline, CDR1 is SGHTA and CDR2 is FQGNSA. CDR3 DNA: TGTGCCAGCAGCTGGGACACTTCTGAAGCTTTCTTT. It translates to CASSWDTSEAFF.

This clonotype was observed a few times. The J gene is TRBJ2-6, the V gene TRBV5-1; no reliable D call. CDR3 length: 14 amino acids. Trimming removed 6 bases at V and 2 bases at J, with 9 bases between. Per the germline V gene, CDR1 is SGHRS and CDR2 is YFSETQ. CDR3 DNA sequence: TGCGCCAGCAACGAGATCACTGGGGCCAACGTCCTGACTTTC. Its translation is CASNEITGANVLTF.

This sequence joins TRBV7-6 and TRBJ2-7; TRBD1 aligns across 9 bases. Trimming at V came to 3 bases and at J to 2 bases, leaving 8 bases not matched to a gene. The CDR3 loop spans 16 amino acids. Per germline, CDR1 SGHVS and CDR2 FNYEAQ. Written as DNA, the CDR3 is TGTGCCAGCAGCTTGGGCGCGGGGACAGGGACCTACGAGCAGTACTTC. Translation gives CASSLGAGTGTYEQYF.

The chain joins TRBV6-5 to TRBJ2-7; TRBD2 aligns across 7 bases. V lost 2 bases to trimming and J lost 2 bases; unmatched junction nucleotides: 3. The CDR3 covers 14 residues. CDR1 MNHEY and CDR2 SVGAGI come from the germline V gene. CDR3 nucleotide sequence: TGTGCCAGCAGTTACGGCGGGAGCCCCTACGAGCAGTACTTC. Protein: CASSYGGSPYEQYF.

This clonotype appeared a few times. The V and J genes are TRBV4-1 and TRBJ2-7; 10 bases are a match to TRBD1. The CDR3 runs to 15 residues. With V trimmed by 4 bases and J by 2 bases, 5 bases remained unmatched. Germline loops: CDR1 MGHRA, CDR2 YSYEKL. This CDR3 is CASSLRDRGAYEQYF. CDR3 coding DNA: TGCGCCAGCAGCCTCCGGGACAGGGGAGCCTACGAGCAGTACTTC.

This clonotype was seen a few times. The rearrangement uses TRBV20-1 and TRBJ2-3; tentatively, D is TRBD2 (6 bases). The germline V gene encodes CDR1 DFQATT and CDR2 SNEGSKA (reference sequence). The CDR3 totals 15 residues. Trimming stripped 4 bases from V and 3 bases from J, with 17 bases between. The CDR3 DNA follows: TGCAGTGCTACCCTATTCGGAGGGAGGACAGATACGCAGTATTTT. Protein: CSATLFGGRTDTQYF.

CDR3 loop: CASSLAPNGQETQYF. CDR3 DNA: TGCGCCAGCAGCTTGGCCCCGAATGGCCAAGAGACCCAGTACTTC. The rearrangement uses TRBV5-1 and TRBJ2-5, with no clear D. The CDR3 covers 15 residues. Trimming shortened V by 0 bases and J by 1 base, and 10 bases separated the two germline ends. Germline CDR1 reads SGHRS; CDR2 reads YFSETQ. Complete variable domain (other parts from reference TRBV5-1 and TRBJ2-5): KAGVTQTPRYLIKTRGQQVTLSCSPISGHRSVSWYQQTPGQGLQFLFEYFSETQRNKGNFPGRFSGRQFSNSRSEMNVSTLELGDSALYLCASSLAPNGQETQYFGPGTRLLVL.